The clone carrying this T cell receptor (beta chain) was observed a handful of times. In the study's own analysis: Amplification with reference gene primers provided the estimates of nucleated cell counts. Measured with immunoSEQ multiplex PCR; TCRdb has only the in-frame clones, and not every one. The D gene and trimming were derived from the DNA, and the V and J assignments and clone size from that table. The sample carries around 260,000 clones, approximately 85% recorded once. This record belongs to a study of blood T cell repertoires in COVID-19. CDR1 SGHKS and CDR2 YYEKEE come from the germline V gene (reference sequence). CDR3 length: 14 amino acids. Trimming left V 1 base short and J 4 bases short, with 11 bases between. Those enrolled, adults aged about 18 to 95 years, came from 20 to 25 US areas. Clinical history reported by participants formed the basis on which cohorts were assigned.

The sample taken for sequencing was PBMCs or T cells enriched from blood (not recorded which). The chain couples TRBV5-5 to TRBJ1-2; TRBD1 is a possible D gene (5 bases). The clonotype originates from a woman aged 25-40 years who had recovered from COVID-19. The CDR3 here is CASSLLGQFYGYTF. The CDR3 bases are TGTGCCAGCAGCTTGCTGGGGCAGTTCTATGGCTACACCTTC.